This T cell receptor beta chain was captured in a study of blood T cell repertoires in COVID-19. The length of the CDR3 is 16 residues. V lost 3 bases and J 4 bases, leaving 16 bases between the germline ends. Per germline, CDR1 SGDLS and CDR2 YYNGEE. Individuals drawn from 20 to 30 US areas were roughly 18 to 95 years old. Profiled with immunoSEQ multiplex PCR; TCRdb holds only in-frame clones, not every one. The repertoire has nearly 200,000 clones, approximately 88% of them found once; the top ten carry approximately 8.2%. Sequencing used PBMCs or T cells enriched from blood (not recorded which). This chain links TRBV9 with TRBJ2-2; D may be TRBD2 (5 bases). The sequence came from a woman aged 18-35 years who had recovered from COVID-19. CDR3 DNA sequence: TGTGCCAGCAGCGCCCCCGGGGTTGGGTTCACCGGGGAGCTGTTTTTT. Its protein product is CASSAPGVGFTGELFF.